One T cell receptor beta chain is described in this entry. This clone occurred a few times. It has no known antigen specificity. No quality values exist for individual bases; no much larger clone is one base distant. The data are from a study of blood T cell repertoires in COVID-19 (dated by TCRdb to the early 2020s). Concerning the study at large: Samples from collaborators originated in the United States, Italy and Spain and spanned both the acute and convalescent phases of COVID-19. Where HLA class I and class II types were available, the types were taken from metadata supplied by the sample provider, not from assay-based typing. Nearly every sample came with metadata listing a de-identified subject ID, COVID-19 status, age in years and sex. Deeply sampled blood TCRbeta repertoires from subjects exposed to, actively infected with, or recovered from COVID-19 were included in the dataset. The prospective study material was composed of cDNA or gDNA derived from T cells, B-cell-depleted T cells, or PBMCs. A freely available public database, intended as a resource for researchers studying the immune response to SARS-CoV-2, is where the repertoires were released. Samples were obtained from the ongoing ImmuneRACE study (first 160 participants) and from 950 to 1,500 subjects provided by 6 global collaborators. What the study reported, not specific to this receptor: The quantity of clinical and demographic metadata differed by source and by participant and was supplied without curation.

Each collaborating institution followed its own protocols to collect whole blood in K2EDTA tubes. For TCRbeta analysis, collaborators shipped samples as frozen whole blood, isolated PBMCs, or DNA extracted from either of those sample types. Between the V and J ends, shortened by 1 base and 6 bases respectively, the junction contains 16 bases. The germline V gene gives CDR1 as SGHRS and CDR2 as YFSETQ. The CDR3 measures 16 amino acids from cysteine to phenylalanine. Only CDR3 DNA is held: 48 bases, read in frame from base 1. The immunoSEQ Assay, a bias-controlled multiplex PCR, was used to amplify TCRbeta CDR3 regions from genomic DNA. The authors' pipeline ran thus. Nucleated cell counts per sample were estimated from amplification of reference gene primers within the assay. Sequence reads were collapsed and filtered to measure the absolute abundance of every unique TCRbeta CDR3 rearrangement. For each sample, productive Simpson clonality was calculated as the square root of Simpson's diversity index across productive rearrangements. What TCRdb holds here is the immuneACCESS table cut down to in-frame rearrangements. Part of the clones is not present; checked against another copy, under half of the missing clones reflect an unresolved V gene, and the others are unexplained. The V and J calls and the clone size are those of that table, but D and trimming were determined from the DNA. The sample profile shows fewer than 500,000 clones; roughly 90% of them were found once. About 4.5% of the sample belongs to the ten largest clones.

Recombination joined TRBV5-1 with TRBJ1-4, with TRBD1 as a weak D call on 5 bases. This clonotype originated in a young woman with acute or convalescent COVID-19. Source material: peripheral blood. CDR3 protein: CASSLPQGGSYEKLFF. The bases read TGCGCCAGCAGCTTGCCCCAGGGAGGATCCTATGAAAAACTGTTTTTT.